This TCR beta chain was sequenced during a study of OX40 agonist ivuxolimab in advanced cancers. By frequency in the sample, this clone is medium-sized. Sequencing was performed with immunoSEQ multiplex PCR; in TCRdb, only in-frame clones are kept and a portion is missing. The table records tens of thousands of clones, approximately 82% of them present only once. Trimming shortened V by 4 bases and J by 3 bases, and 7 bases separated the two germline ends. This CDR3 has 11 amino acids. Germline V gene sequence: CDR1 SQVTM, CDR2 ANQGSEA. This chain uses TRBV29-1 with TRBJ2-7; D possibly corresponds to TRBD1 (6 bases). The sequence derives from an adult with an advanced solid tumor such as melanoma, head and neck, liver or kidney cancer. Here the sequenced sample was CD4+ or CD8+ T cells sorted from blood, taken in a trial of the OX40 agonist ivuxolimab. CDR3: CSVGDNYEQYF. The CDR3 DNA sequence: TGCAGCGTTGGGGACAACTACGAGCAGTACTTC.